Below, 15 T cell receptor beta chains from the same sample are listed, as sequenced in a study of radiotherapy plus CTLA-4 blockade in lung cancer. Libraries were prepared by immunoSEQ multiplex PCR; TCRdb keeps only in-frame clonotypes and omits some of them. The table shows roughly 76,000 clones, with around 74% occurring only once. This specimen consisted of peripheral blood, obtained from a patient treated with radiotherapy plus ipilimumab. Every receptor here comes from a human donor with non-small cell lung cancer whose response to radiotherapy plus ipilimumab could not be evaluated.

The chain has TRBV2 and TRBJ2-7; D is possibly TRBD2 (6 bases). V was cut by 8 bases and J by 2 bases, with 10 bases left in between. Germline assignment: CDR1 SNHLY and CDR2 FYNNEI. This CDR3 is 12 amino acids long. As DNA, the CDR3 is TGTGCCAGCGGGGACTGGACCTACGAGCAGTACTTC. Translating gives CASGDWTYEQYF.

This chain links TRBV4-3 with TRBJ1-2; 7 bases match TRBD1. V was clipped by 0 bases and J by 7 bases; unmatched bases: 2. This CDR3 spans 13 amino acids. Germline CDR1 and CDR2: LGHNA and YSLEER. The CDR3 sequence is CASSQERGLGYTF. Here the CDR3 DNA reads TGCGCCAGCAGCCAAGAGAGGGGGCTTGGCTACACCTTC.

This clone was picked up a small number of times. V and J are TRBV27 and TRBJ2-1; perhaps TRBD1 as D (5 bases). Trimming left V 5 bases short and J 10 bases short, with 12 bases between. The CDR3 is made up of 12 amino acids. CDR1 and CDR2 from the germline V gene are MNHEY and SMNVEV (reference sequence). The CDR3 here is CASSPRRGEQFF. The CDR3 coding sequence is TGTGCCAGCAGTCCGCGTAGGGGAGAGCAGTTCTTC.

The V call is TRBV29-1, the J call TRBJ2-1; D is possibly TRBD2 (6 bases). There are 14 residues in the CDR3. Germline loops: CDR1 SQVTM, CDR2 ANQGSEA. V was shortened by 5 bases and J by 0 bases, with 11 bases between the two germline ends. Here the CDR3 DNA reads TGCAGCGTTCTGGAGGGGCTCTCCTACAATGAGCAGTTCTTC. This translates into CSVLEGLSYNEQFF.

The table lists this clone with a few counts. The chain combines TRBV4-2 with TRBJ1-3; weak D call: TRBD1 (5 bases). The CDR3 extends over 15 amino acids. From germline, CDR1 is LGHNA and CDR2 YNFKEQ. The V end was cut by 0 bases, the J end by 4 bases, with 10 bases between. The CDR3 DNA reads TGTGCCAGCAGCCAAGAACAAGGGGAAGGAAACACCATATATTTT. As protein: CASSQEQGEGNTIYF.

The chain uses TRBV19 and TRBJ1-1; D ambiguous. CDR3 length: 15 residues. V dropped 3 bases and J dropped 0 bases, with 11 bases sitting between them. The V gene's germline CDR1 is LNHDA and CDR2 SQIVND (reference sequence). The DNA for the CDR3 is TGTGCCAGTAGTATTCTGGCCCACCTGAACACTGAAGCTTTCTTT. Translation: CASSILAHLNTEAFF.

The V and J genes are TRBV6-1 and TRBJ1-5; 9 bases map to TRBD1. V gave up 2 bases and J gave up 1 base; unmatched junction bases: 12. CDR1 MNHNS and CDR2 SASEGT come from the germline V gene. The CDR3 covers 19 residues. This CDR3 is CASSEYTGTGKGSNQPQHF. The DNA of the CDR3 is TGTGCCAGCAGTGAATATACGGGGACAGGGAAGGGAAGCAATCAGCCCCAGCATTTT.

The gene calls are TRBV5-1 and TRBJ1-6; no clear D gene. This CDR3 has 13 amino acids. V shed 4 bases and J shed 8 bases, with 10 bases lying between them. Germline V gene lookup returns CDR1 SGHRS and CDR2 YFSETQ. The CDR3 DNA is TGCGCCAGCAGCCCGACCCGGGATTCACCCCTCCACTTT. This encodes CASSPTRDSPLHF.

To note about this clone: One junction end disagrees with the germline gene, perhaps due to a read error. J is TRBJ1-2 and V is TRBV9; 7 bases fit TRBD1. CDR1 is SGDLS and CDR2 is YYNGEE in the germline V gene. This CDR3 is 13 amino acids long. The CDR3 DNA sequence: TGTGCCAGCAGCCTCTCCCACTTCGAGGGGGCCTTCTTC. Translated: CASSLSHFEGAFF.

Notes on this clone: Other DNA sequences in this specimen translate into the identical CDR3. The V call is TRBV9, the J call TRBJ2-5; TRBD2 matches at 13 bases. V lost 4 bases to trimming and J lost 5 bases; unmatched junction nucleotides: 11. The CDR3 loop spans 17 amino acids. CDR1 is SGDLS and CDR2 is YYNGEE in the germline V gene. Here the CDR3 reads CASSPSTSGGRRETQYF. For the CDR3, the DNA is TGTGCCAGCAGCCCCTCGACTAGCGGGGGGCGAAGGGAGACCCAGTACTTC.

The chain has TRBV7-9 and TRBJ2-5, with a weak D call TRBD1 (5 bases). There are 13 residues in the CDR3. Trimming stripped 2 bases from V and 1 base from J, with 5 bases between. Germline assignment: CDR1 SEHNR and CDR2 FQNEAQ (reference sequence). This CDR3 is CASSLRGQETQYF. CDR3 DNA: TGTGCCAGCAGCTTAAGGGGCCAAGAGACCCAGTACTTC.

This clone was counted once. This chain joins TRBV30 and TRBJ1-6; possible D gene TRBD1, 6 bases. This CDR3 is built from 16 residues. Germline V CDR1 and CDR2: GTSNPN, SVGIG (reference sequence). V was shortened by 0 bases and J by 7 bases, with 16 bases between the two germline ends. CDR3 bases: TGTGCCTGGAGTGTGAGGGGGGGCCTGGGGAATTCACCCCTCCACTTT. Encoded protein: CAWSVRGGLGNSPLHF. Complete variable domain (other parts from reference TRBV30 and TRBJ1-6): SQTIHQWPATLVQPVGSPLSLECTVEGTSNPNLYWYRQAAGRGLQLLFYSVGIGQISSEVPQNLSASRPQDRQFILSSKKLLLSDSGFYLCAWSVRGGLGNSPLHFGNGTRLTVT.

The chain combines TRBV4-1 with TRBJ1-2; a weak D match, TRBD1 (6 bases). The germline CDR1 and CDR2 sequences are MGHRA and YSYEKL. The CDR3 has 15 amino acids. Trimming stripped 2 bases from V and 3 bases from J, with 13 bases between. CDR3 sequence (DNA): TGCGCCAGCAGCCAAATCCCCAGGGGAGACTATGGCTACACCTTC. Protein sequence: CASSQIPRGDYGYTF.

Within the sample, this clone is medium-sized. This chain uses TRBV2 with TRBJ1-1; TRBD1 might be the D (5 bases). CDR3 size: 14 residues. Germline values: CDR1 SNHLY, CDR2 FYNNEI. Trimming took 4 bases from V and 0 from J, leaving 9 bases between them. Here the CDR3 DNA reads TGTGCCAGCAGTGTTGGGGCTTTGAACACTGAAGCTTTCTTT. Translation: CASSVGALNTEAFF.

This clone was detected only once. The chain links TRBV6-5 to TRBJ2-7, with TRBD2 identical over 8 bases. The junction had 11 bases not matched to a gene; V was cut back by 8 bases and J by 2 bases. This CDR3 has 15 amino acids. From germline, CDR1 is MNHEY and CDR2 SVGAGI. The CDR3 here is CASCITSGGPYEQYF. In DNA form, the CDR3 reads TGTGCCAGCTGTATAACTAGCGGAGGCCCCTACGAGCAGTACTTC.